A single sample gave rise to the 22 T cell receptor beta chains below, sequenced in a study of graft-versus-host responses after intestinal transplantation. The assay was immunoSEQ multiplex PCR, and TCRdb's table has in-frame clones only and misses some. The repertoire includes around 30,000 clones, 87% of them detected once, and under 14% sits in the top ten. The sequenced sample was PBMCs, obtained 450 to 480 days after intestinal transplantation. The receptors were gathered from a human patient who received an intestinal transplant, so some T cells may come from the graft donor.

V gene TRBV7-2 combines with J gene TRBJ1-5; D possibly corresponds to TRBD1 (5 bases). Deletions cut 5 bases from V and 14 bases from J, with 16 bases between. This CDR3 is built from 12 residues. Germline-derived CDR1 and CDR2 are SGHTA and FQGNSA. The CDR3 protein is CASSPQQGQKHF. In DNA, the CDR3 is TGTGCCAGCAGCCCCCAGCAGGGTCAGAAGCATTTT.

The chain is built from TRBV6-5 and TRBJ2-7, with 7 bases that match TRBD1. CDR1 and CDR2 (germline): MNHEY, SVGAGI. The trim removed 6 bases at V and 3 bases at J, leaving 8 bases unmatched. This CDR3 has 14 residues. CDR3 protein: CASSERTGFYEQYF. CDR3 nucleotides: TGTGCCAGCAGCGAAAGGACAGGTTTCTACGAGCAGTACTTC.

J is TRBJ2-1 and V is TRBV12-5, with D possibly being TRBD1 (5 bases). Trimming stripped 1 base from V and 3 bases from J, with 7 bases between. CDR3 length: 14 amino acids. CDR1 is LGHNT, CDR2 FRNRAP, per germline. This chain's CDR3 is CASGLGQNYNEQFF. DNA of the CDR3: TGTGCTAGTGGTTTGGGACAGAACTACAATGAGCAGTTCTTC.

This clone was seen a handful of times. The gene calls are TRBV25-1 and TRBJ1-6; D may be TRBD1 (5 bases). In germline, CDR1 is MGHDK, CDR2 SYGVNS. The CDR3 covers 15 residues. The ends were cut back, 3 bases at V and 10 bases at J, with 16 bases in the middle. CDR3 in amino acids: CASSDHSGITSPLHF. In DNA, the CDR3 is TGTGCCAGCAGTGATCATTCAGGGATAACCTCACCCCTCCACTTT.

V usage is TRBV6-5 and J usage is TRBJ1-1, with a weak D call TRBD1 (5 bases). Germline CDR1 MNHEY, CDR2 SVGAGI. V lost 6 bases and J 0 bases, leaving 8 bases between the germline ends. CDR3 length: 13 amino acids. As DNA, the CDR3 is TGTGCCAGCAGGGGGCTTGTGAACACTGAAGCTTTCTTT. It encodes CASRGLVNTEAFF.

The V and J genes are TRBV10-2 and TRBJ1-1, with D unclear. Trimming removed 4 bases from V and 1 base from J, with 7 bases in between. The CDR3 length is 13 residues. The germline gives CDR1 WSHSY, CDR2 SAAADI. Here the CDR3 DNA reads TGCGCCAGCAGTGTTGCGGGGAACACTGAAGCTTTCTTT. Translating gives CASSVAGNTEAFF.

The chain recombines TRBV6-1 with TRBJ1-4; 9 nucleotides align to TRBD1. The CDR3 has 14 residues. Trimming cost V 5 bases and J 3 bases; bases outside gene matches: 1. In germline, CDR1 is MNHNS, CDR2 SASEGT. The CDR3 nucleotides read TGTGCCAGCAGTCGGACAGGGGCTAATGAAAAACTGTTTTTT. Translation gives CASSRTGANEKLFF.

This sequence joins TRBV5-6 and TRBJ2-7, with D tentatively TRBD1 (6 bases). Trimming removed 3 bases from V and 0 bases from J, with 7 bases in between. Germline V lookup: CDR1 SGHDT, CDR2 YYEEEE. The CDR3 is 13 residues long. Here the CDR3 reads CASSWDNSYEQYF. CDR3 DNA sequence: TGTGCCAGCAGCTGGGACAACTCCTACGAGCAGTACTTC.

The chain carries TRBV13 and TRBJ1-2; 7 positions agree with TRBD1. The CDR3 is 14 residues long. Per germline, CDR1 PRHDT and CDR2 FYEKMQ (reference sequence). J gave up 2 bases and V 5 bases, and 5 bases lay outside the gene matches. The CDR3 DNA follows: TGTGCCAGCAGCAATTGGGACAGCAACTATGGCTACACCTTC. It yields the protein CASSNWDSNYGYTF.

V is TRBV7-2 and J is TRBJ1-1; weak D call: TRBD1 (5 bases). CDR3 length: 16 amino acids. With 2 bases removed from V and 5 bases from J, the gap between germline ends came to 18 bases. Germline V gives CDR1 SGHTA, CDR2 FQGNSA. CDR3: CASSLRASGLGTEAFF. Here the CDR3 DNA reads TGTGCCAGCAGCTTAAGAGCTTCAGGGTTGGGGACTGAAGCTTTCTTT.

The chain's CDR3 is CASSQEGQGSYGYTF. CDR3 DNA sequence: TGCGCCAGCAGCCAAGAGGGACAGGGGTCTTATGGCTACACCTTC. This chain joins TRBV4-1 and TRBJ1-2, with TRBD1 matching 10 bases. This CDR3 has 15 amino acids. V trimming: 0 bases; J trimming: 5 bases; junction bases outside the gene matches: 3. Germline assignment: CDR1 MGHRA and CDR2 YSYEKL.

CDR3 nucleotide sequence: TGTGCCAGCAGTGGCGTGCGGGGGGCCCGCTCTGGAAACACCATATATTTT. Protein sequence: CASSGVRGARSGNTIYF. The chain is built from TRBV6-1 and TRBJ1-3, with D perhaps TRBD1 (6 bases). This CDR3 contains 17 residues. Germline lookup yields CDR1 MNHNS and CDR2 SASEGT. The ends were cut back, 4 bases at V and 0 bases at J, with 16 bases in the middle.

V and J are TRBV21-1 and TRBJ2-1; TRBD2 reflects the table's D call only, with no check against the DNA. TRBV21-1 is a known pseudogene. CDR3 length: 19 residues. DNA for the CDR3: TGTGCCAGCAGCAAAGCGATAGCTAGCGGGAGGGCCCGTGACAATGAGCAGTTCTTC. As protein: CASSKAIASGRARDNEQFF.

The V call is TRBV4-3, the J call TRBJ2-7, with 10 bases fitting TRBD2. This CDR3 region has 16 residues. The V segment lost 1 base and the J segment 4 bases; nucleotides outside the gene matches: 7. CDR1 LGHNA and CDR2 YSLEER come from the germline V gene. CDR3 loop: CASSQGVAGGPYEQYF. The CDR3 DNA follows: TGCGCCAGCAGCCAAGGGGTAGCGGGGGGCCCTTACGAGCAGTACTTC.

This chain links TRBV19 with TRBJ1-5; D perhaps matches TRBD1 (5 bases). Trimming took 4 bases from V and 2 from J, leaving 6 bases between them. The CDR3 loop spans 13 amino acids. Germline V gene lookup returns CDR1 LNHDA and CDR2 SQIVND (reference sequence). CDR3 coding DNA: TGTGCCAGTAGTAGGACACGCAATCAGCCCCAGCATTTT. The encoded protein is CASSRTRNQPQHF.

The rearrangement joins TRBV4-3 to TRBJ2-7; 9 positions match TRBD1. V lost 3 bases and J lost 5; bases outside the gene matches: 8. CDR3 size: 15 residues. Germline CDR1 is LGHNA and CDR2 is YSLEER. The CDR3 sequence: CASSHLTGGADEQYF. Written as DNA, the CDR3 is TGCGCCAGCAGCCATCTCACAGGGGGCGCGGACGAGCAGTACTTC.

Concerning this clone: The same CDR3 is also encoded by other DNA sequences in this sample. CDR3 sequence reads: CASSNTGTYEQYF. The DNA of the CDR3 is TGTGCCAGCAGTAATACAGGGACCTACGAGCAGTACTTC. The J gene is TRBJ2-7, the V gene TRBV6-1; possibly TRBD1 for D (6 bases). Deletions cut 5 bases from V and 2 bases from J, with 10 bases between. Germline-derived CDR1 and CDR2 are MNHNS and SASEGT. The CDR3 spans 13 residues.

The V gene is TRBV20-1, the J gene TRBJ2-2; D is uncertain. CDR1 is DFQATT, CDR2 SNEGSKA, per germline (reference sequence). The CDR3 sequence is 10 residues long. V lost 2 bases and J lost 8, with 3 bases in between. The CDR3, as DNA: TGCAGTGCTAGAAGGGGGGAGCTGTTTTTT. Amino acids: CSARRGELFF.

The chain has TRBV6-5 and TRBJ2-1, with D perhaps matching TRBD1 (6 bases). V lost 4 bases and J lost 7, with 11 bases in between. The germline V gene encodes CDR1 MNHEY and CDR2 SVGAGI. The CDR3 consists of 13 residues. CDR3 loop: CASSLTGINEQFF. The DNA for the CDR3 is TGTGCCAGCAGTTTAACAGGGATAAATGAGCAGTTCTTC.

This clone was observed a single time. J is TRBJ1-1 and V is TRBV7-8; D gene uncertain. V was pared by 1 base and J by 4 bases, with 10 bases between. The CDR3 has 14 amino acids. Germline values: CDR1 SGHVS, CDR2 FQNEAQ. The CDR3 bases are TGTGCCAGCAGCTTAGGCCACGGGATCACTGAAGCTTTCTTT. Translating gives CASSLGHGITEAFF.

The V call is TRBV14, the J call TRBJ2-1; no reliable D call. Germline lookup yields CDR1 SGHDN and CDR2 FVKESK. Trimming shortened V by 5 bases and J by 8 bases, and 16 bases separated the two germline ends. The CDR3 has 14 residues. The CDR3 coding sequence is TGTGCCAGCAGCTCCATTGGGGTAGCTCATGAGCAGTTCTTC. It encodes CASSSIGVAHEQFF.

The genes are TRBV5-8 and TRBJ1-6, with 8 positions matching TRBD1. The V segment lost 0 bases and the J segment 13 bases; nucleotides outside the gene matches: 9. Germline V gene data show CDR1 as SGHTS and CDR2 as YDEGEE. This CDR3 has 15 residues. As DNA, the CDR3 is TGTGCCAGCAGCTTGGGGGACAGGCAGAATCAGCCCCTCCACTTT. This codes for CASSLGDRQNQPLHF. Complete variable domain (other parts from reference TRBV5-8 and TRBJ1-6): EAGVTQSPTHLIKTRGQQATLRCSPISGHTSVYWYQQALGLGLQFLLWYDEGEERNRGNFPPRFSGRQFPNYSSELNVNALELEDSALYLCASSLGDRQNQPLHFGNGTRLTVT.